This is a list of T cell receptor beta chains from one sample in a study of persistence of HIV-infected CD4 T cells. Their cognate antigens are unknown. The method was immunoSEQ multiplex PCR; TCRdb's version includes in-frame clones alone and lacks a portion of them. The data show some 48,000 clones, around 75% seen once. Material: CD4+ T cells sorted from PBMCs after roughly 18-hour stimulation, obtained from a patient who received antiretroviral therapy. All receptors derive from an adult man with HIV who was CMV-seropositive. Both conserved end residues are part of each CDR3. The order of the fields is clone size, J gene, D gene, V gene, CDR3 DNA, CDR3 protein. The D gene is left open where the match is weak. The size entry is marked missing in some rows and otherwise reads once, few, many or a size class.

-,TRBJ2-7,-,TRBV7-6,TGTGCCAGCAGCCTCAGGGAGGAGCAGTACTTC,CASSLREEQYF
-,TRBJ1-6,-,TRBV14,TGTGCCAGCAGCCAAGTAGGGGGGCGAGGGGATTCACCCCTCCACTTT,CASSQVGGRGDSPLHF
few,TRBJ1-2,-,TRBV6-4,TGTGCCAGCAGTGAGGAGGCAGGACAGAACTATGGCTACACCTTC,CASSEEAGQNYGYTF
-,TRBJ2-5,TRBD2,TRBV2,TGTGCCAGCAGTTGGACTAGCGGACAAGAGACCCAGTACTTC,CASSWTSGQETQYF
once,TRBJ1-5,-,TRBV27,TGTGCCAGCGGACGCACAGAGAATCAGCCCCAGCATTTT,CASGRTENQPQHF
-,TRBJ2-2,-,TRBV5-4,TGTGCCAGCAGCCGGACAGGGAGGGACACCGGGGAGCTGTTTTTT,CASSRTGRDTGELFF
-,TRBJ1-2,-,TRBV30,TGTGCCTGGTCAGACGAAAGACAGTCCCCTAACTATGGCTACACCTTC,CAWSDERQSPNYGYTF
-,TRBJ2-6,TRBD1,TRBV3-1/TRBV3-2,TGTGCCAGCAGCTCCAGTTGGACAGGGACTGGTGGGGCCAACGTCCTGACTTTC,CASSSSWTGTGGANVLTF
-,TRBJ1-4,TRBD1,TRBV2,TGTGCCAGCAGGGACAGGGAAGGGAGTGAAAAACTGTTTTTT,CASRDREGSEKLFF
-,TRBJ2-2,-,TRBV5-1,TGCGCCAGCAGCTTGGGTGAGAACACCGGGGAGCTGTTTTTT,CASSLGENTGELFF
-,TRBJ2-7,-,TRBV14,TGTGCCAGCAGCCAAGCAAGGTCGATCCAGGGGAACGAGCAGTACTTC,CASSQARSIQGNEQYF
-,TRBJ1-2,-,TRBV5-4,TGTGCCAGCAGCTTGCGACGTCCCCGAGAGGATGGCTACACCTTC,CASSLRRPREDGYTF
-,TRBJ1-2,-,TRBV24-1,TGTGCCACCAGTGATTTGCAAGGGTATGGCTACACCTTC,CATSDLQGYGYTF
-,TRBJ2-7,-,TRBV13,TGTGCCAGCAGCATGGACAGCTCCTACGAGCAGTACTTC,CASSMDSSYEQYF
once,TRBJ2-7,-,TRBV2,TGTGCCAGCAGTCCATCGACCCTCGAGGAGCAGTACTTC,CASSPSTLEEQYF
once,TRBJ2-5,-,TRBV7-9,TGTGCCAGCAGCTTAGTCAGAGAAGAGACCCAGTACTTC,CASSLVREETQYF
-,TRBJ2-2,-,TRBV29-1,TGCAGCGTTAAGAACACCGGGGAGCTGTTTTTT,CSVKNTGELFF
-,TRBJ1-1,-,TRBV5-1,TGCGCCAGCAGCTTGGGTTCCGCCGCTGAAGCTTTCTTT,CASSLGSAAEAFF
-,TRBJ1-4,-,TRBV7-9,TGTGCCAGCAGTCCAACGCGGGGGAGGAGTAATGAAAAACTGTTTTTT,CASSPTRGRSNEKLFF
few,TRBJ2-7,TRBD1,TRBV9,TGTGCCAGCAGCGCTTGGGACAGCCCGAGTCGTCGGTCCGAGCAGTACTTC,CASSAWDSPSRRSEQYF
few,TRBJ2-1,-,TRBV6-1,TGTGCCAGCAGCTACGACAGGATTCAAGGCAATGAGCAGTTCTTC,CASSYDRIQGNEQFF
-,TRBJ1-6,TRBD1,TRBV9,TGTGCCAGCAGCGTAGCAGGGACAGGGAGGTCACCCCTCCACTTT,CASSVAGTGRSPLHF
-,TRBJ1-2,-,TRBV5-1,TGCGCCAGCAGCCGCGGGGGAGTCAAAAACTATGGCTACACCTTC,CASSRGGVKNYGYTF
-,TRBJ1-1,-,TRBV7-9,TGTGCCAGCAGCTTAGAAACAGCCTCTGAAGCTTTCTTT,CASSLETASEAFF
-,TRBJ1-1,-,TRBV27,TGTGCCAGCAGTCCCCGGACCGAGAACACTGAAGCTTTCTTT,CASSPRTENTEAFF
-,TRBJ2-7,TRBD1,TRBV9,TGTGCCAGCAGCGTCGACCCGGGACAGGGGGTCAGCGAGCAGTACTTC,CASSVDPGQGVSEQYF
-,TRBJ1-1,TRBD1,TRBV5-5,TGTGCCAGCAGCTACAGGGGACAGACTGAAGCTTTCTTT,CASSYRGQTEAFF
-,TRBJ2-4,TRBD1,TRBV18,TGTGCCAGCTCACCAAGGGACAGGGTAAACAAAAACATTCAGTACTTC,CASSPRDRVNKNIQYF
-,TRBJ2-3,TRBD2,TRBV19,TGTGCCAGTAGTTCCAGCGGGAGGCCAGACACGCAGTATTTT,CASSSSGRPDTQYF
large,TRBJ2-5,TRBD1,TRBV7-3,TGTGCCAGCAGCTTAAGGTCAGGGGGCCAAGAGACCCAGTACTTC,CASSLRSGGQETQYF
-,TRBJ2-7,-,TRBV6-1,TGTGCCAGCAGTGACCCCACTAAGCACGAGCAGTACTTC,CASSDPTKHEQYF
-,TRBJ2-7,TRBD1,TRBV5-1,TGCGCCAGCAGCTTGGGAGGACAGGCACACTCCTACGAGCAGTACTTC,CASSLGGQAHSYEQYF
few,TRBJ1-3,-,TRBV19,TGTGCCAGTAGTATAGACTTGAATGGGGGAAACACCATATATTTT,CASSIDLNGGNTIYF
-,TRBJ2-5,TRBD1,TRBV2,TGTGCCAGCAGTCCATTACAGGGGGCCCGGGAGACCCAGTACTTC,CASSPLQGARETQYF
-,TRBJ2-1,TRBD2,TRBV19,TGTGCCAGTAGGGGACTAGCGGCGGTAAACAATGAGCAGTTCTTC,CASRGLAAVNNEQFF
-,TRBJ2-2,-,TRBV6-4,TGTGCCAGCAGTCCAGGGTACACCGGGGAGCTGTTTTTT,CASSPGYTGELFF
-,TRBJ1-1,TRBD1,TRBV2,TGTGCCAGCAGTGATGGACAGGGTAGGGTGAACACTGAAGCTTTCTTT,CASSDGQGRVNTEAFF
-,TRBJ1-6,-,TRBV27,TGTGCCAGCAGTTCTAGGGGGGGATATTATAATTCACCCCTCCACTTT,CASSSRGGYYNSPLHF
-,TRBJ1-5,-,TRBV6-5,TGTGCCAGCAGTTACAAATCAGTGGATCAGCCCCAGCATTTT,CASSYKSVDQPQHF
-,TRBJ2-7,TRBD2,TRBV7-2,TGTGCCAGCAGCTTAGCCCCTAGCGGGCCTTACGAGCAGTACTTC,CASSLAPSGPYEQYF
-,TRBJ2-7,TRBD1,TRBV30,TGTGCCTGGAGGGGACAGGGCGAGCAGTACTTC,CAWRGQGEQYF
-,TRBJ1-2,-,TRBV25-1,TGTGCCAGCAGCCGGGTAGGAGAGACAGAATCCTATGGCTACACCTTC,CASSRVGETESYGYTF
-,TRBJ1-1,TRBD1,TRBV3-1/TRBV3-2,TGTGCCAGCAGCCAAGCCTTCTCCGGGACAGGGGGCACTGAAGCTTTCTTT,CASSQAFSGTGGTEAFF
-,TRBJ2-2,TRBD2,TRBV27,TGTGCCAGCAGAACTATTAGCGGGAGAAAGACCGGGGAGCTGTTTTTT,CASRTISGRKTGELFF
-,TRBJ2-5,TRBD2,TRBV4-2,TGTGCCAGCAGCCACCGGGTACTAGCGGCTAATGAAGAGACCCAGTACTTC,CASSHRVLAANEETQYF
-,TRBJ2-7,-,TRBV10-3,TGTGCCATCAGTGTAGGGGCAGGGTCCTCCTACGAGCAGTACTTC,CAISVGAGSSYEQYF
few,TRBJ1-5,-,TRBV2,TGTGCCAGCCACCTGAGGCCGGGGTCCAATCAGCCCCAGCATTTT,CASHLRPGSNQPQHF
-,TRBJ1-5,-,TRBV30,TGTGCCTGGAGTGGGGGGGTCTACCAGCCCCAGCATTTT,CAWSGGVYQPQHF
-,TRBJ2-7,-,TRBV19,TGTGCCAGTAGGGATCACTACGAGCAGTACTTC,CASRDHYEQYF